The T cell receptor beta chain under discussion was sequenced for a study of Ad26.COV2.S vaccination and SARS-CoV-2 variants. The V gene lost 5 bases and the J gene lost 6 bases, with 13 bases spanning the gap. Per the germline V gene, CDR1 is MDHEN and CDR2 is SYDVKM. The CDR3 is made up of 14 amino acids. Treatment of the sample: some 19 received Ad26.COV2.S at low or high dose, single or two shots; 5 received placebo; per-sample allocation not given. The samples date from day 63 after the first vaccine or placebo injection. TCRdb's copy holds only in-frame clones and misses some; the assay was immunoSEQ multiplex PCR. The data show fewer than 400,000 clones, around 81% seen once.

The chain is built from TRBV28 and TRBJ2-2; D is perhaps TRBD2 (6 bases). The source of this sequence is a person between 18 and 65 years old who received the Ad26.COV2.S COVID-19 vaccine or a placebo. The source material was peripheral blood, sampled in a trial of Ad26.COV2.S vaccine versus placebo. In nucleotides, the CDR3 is TGTGCCAGCAGTGATTGGGGGAGGTCCGGGGAGCTGTTTTTT. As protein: CASSDWGRSGELFF. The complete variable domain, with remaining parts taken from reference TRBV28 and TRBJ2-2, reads DVKVTQSSRYLVKRTGEKVFLECVQDMDHENMFWYRQDPGLGLRLIYFSYDVKMKEKGDIPEGYSVSREKKERFSLILESASTNQTSMYLCASSDWGRSGELFFGEGSRLTVL.